This TCR beta chain comes out of a study of post-analysis software for immune sequencing data. Regarding the study as a whole: In patients, roughly five TRBV segments were more frequent than in controls, with TRBV5-6, TRBV5-1 and TRBV20-1 among them. Batch-matched samples strongly co-clustered by F measure. Normalized Chao1 diversity was significantly lower in multiple sclerosis patients than in controls.

This clonotype was seen only a few times. The target antigen is unknown. TCR beta libraries were prepared from cDNA with unique molecular identifiers. Each CDR3 protein gets one entry after TCRdb re-called the PCR reads with MiXCR. The data hold 500,000 to 600,000 distinct CDR3 sequences, with 40% to 50% observed a single time. The CDR3 totals 13 residues. Deletions cut 6 bases from V and 4 bases from J, with 11 bases between. This receptor was taken from a girl aged 5-17 years with multiple sclerosis. The chain combines TRBV12-3 or TRBV12-4 with TRBJ2-3; unclear D gene. Sequencing input: blood. The CDR3 sequence: CASSSYGADTQYF. CDR3 nucleotides: TGTGCCAGCAGCTCCTACGGCGCAGATACGCAGTATTTT.